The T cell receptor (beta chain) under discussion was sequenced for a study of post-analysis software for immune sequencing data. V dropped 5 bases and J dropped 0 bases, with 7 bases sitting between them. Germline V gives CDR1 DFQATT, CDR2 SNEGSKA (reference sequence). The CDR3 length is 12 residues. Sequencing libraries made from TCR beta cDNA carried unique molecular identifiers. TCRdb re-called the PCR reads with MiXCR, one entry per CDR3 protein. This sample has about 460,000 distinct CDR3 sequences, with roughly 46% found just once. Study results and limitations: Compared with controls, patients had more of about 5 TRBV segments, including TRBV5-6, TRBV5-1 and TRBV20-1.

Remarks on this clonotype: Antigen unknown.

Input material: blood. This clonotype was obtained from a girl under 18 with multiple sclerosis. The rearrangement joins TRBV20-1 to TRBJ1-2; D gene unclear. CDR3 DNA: TGCAGTGCTCCCCAGCCTAACTATGGCTACACCTTC. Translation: CSAPQPNYGYTF.